Listed below are T cell receptor beta chains from one sample, sequenced in a study of OX40 agonist ivuxolimab in advanced cancers. Method: immunoSEQ multiplex PCR; TCRdb's copy keeps in-frame clones and lacks some. This sample has approximately 80,000 clones, with roughly 94% found just once. The sequencing here drew on CD4+ or CD8+ T cells sorted from blood, taken in a trial of the OX40 agonist ivuxolimab. The origin of the receptors is an adult with an advanced solid tumor such as melanoma, head and neck, liver or kidney cancer. CDR3s include the opening cysteine and the closing phenylalanine or tryptophan. Each record gives: V gene, J gene, D gene, clone size, CDR3 DNA, CDR3 protein. A D gene is named only where the DNA matches it firmly. Clone size is shown for a subset of rows, as once, few, many or a class of expanded clone.

TRBV5-7	TRBJ2-7	-	-	TGTGCCAGCAGCCCCGGGAACCTGTACGAGCAGTACTTC	CASSPGNLYEQYF
TRBV9	TRBJ2-1	-	-	TGTGCCAGCAGCGACGACAGGAATGAGCAGTTCTTC	CASSDDRNEQFF
TRBV10-2	TRBJ2-7	-	-	TGCGCCAGCAGTTGGGGATACGAGCAGTACTTC	CASSWGYEQYF
TRBV6-5	TRBJ2-7	TRBD2	-	TGTGCCAGCAGTTACTCTAGCGGGGGACGATACGAGCAGTACTTC	CASSYSSGGRYEQYF
TRBV27	TRBJ2-7	-	-	TGTGCCAGCAGTTTGGCGGGGTCCGAGCAGTACTTC	CASSLAGSEQYF
TRBV2	TRBJ2-3	-	-	TGTGCCAGCAATATCGAGGGATTTTCCACAGATACGCAGTATTTT	CASNIEGFSTDTQYF
TRBV11-2	TRBJ2-7	-	once	TGTGCCAGCCGCCCGACCGGGGCATCCTACGAGCAGTACTTC	CASRPTGASYEQYF
TRBV28	TRBJ2-7	-	-	TGTGCCAGCAGTTTATCCCCCGGGACCGAGCAGTACTTC	CASSLSPGTEQYF
TRBV28	TRBJ2-4	-	-	TGTGCCAGCAGTTCCTTCTTGGACTCCCCTGAAGGCATTCAGTACTTC	CASSSFLDSPEGIQYF
TRBV28	TRBJ1-4	-	-	TGTGCCAGCAACCTCTACCGGGGTAGCCGGGAAAAACTGTTTTTT	CASNLYRGSREKLFF
TRBV28	TRBJ1-3	TRBD1	once	TGTGCCAGCAGTTTGACAGGGTCTGGAAACACCATATATTTT	CASSLTGSGNTIYF
TRBV6-5	TRBJ2-1	TRBD2	-	TGTGCCAGCAGTCCCCCGACTAGCGGGGTTTTGGAGCAGTTCTTC	CASSPPTSGVLEQFF
TRBV2	TRBJ2-6	-	-	TGTGCCAGCAGTCCCCTTGGAGGGGCCAACGTCCTGACTTTC	CASSPLGGANVLTF
TRBV28	TRBJ2-1	-	-	TGTGCCAGCAGTACCGGGACTTCCCCTAACAATGAGCAGTTCTTC	CASSTGTSPNNEQFF
TRBV11-3	TRBJ2-6	-	-	TGTGCCAGCAGCACCCGTTCTGGGGCCAACGTCCTGACTTTC	CASSTRSGANVLTF
TRBV4-2	TRBJ2-7	TRBD1	-	TGTGCCAGCAGCGAAAGACCCGTGGGACAGGGATACTACGAGCAGTACTTC	CASSERPVGQGYYEQYF
TRBV7-9	TRBJ2-1	TRBD1	-	TGTGCCAGCAGCCCCGGACAGGGACGCAATGAGCAGTTCTTC	CASSPGQGRNEQFF
TRBV2	TRBJ1-1	-	-	TGTGCCAGCACCACAGAAGGTACAGGTGGGGCTTTCTTT	CASTTEGTGGAFF
TRBV30	TRBJ1-1	-	-	TGTGCCGTAGATGAAGCTTTCTTT	CAVDEAFF
TRBV2	TRBJ2-7	-	-	TGTGCCAGCAGGGGTACAGACTACGAGCAGTACTTC	CASRGTDYEQYF
TRBV19	TRBJ1-5	-	-	TGTGCCAGTAGTATCGATAGGGGAGGGAGTCAGCCCCAGCATTTT	CASSIDRGGSQPQHF
TRBV11-2	TRBJ2-7	-	-	TGTGCCAGCAGCTTTCCAGGGGCCTACGAGCAGTACTTC	CASSFPGAYEQYF
TRBV2	TRBJ2-1	-	-	TGTGCCACACGAGGTGAAAATGAGCAGTTCTTC	CATRGENEQFF
TRBV15	TRBJ1-1	TRBD1	-	TGTGCCACCAGAGAATCCAGGGGGAGCACTGAAGCTTTCTTT	CATRESRGSTEAFF
TRBV15	TRBJ2-1	TRBD2	-	TGTGCCACCAGCTCCCGGACTAGCGGGAGGGCAAATGAGCAGTTCTTC	CATSSRTSGRANEQFF
TRBV5-6	TRBJ1-2	-	few	TGTGCCAGCAGCTTGGCCGACACCCCTAACTATGGCTACACCTTC	CASSLADTPNYGYTF
TRBV27	TRBJ2-7	TRBD1	-	TGTGCCAGCAGTACGGGACAGGGGGCCTACGAGCAGTACTTC	CASSTGQGAYEQYF
TRBV5-4	TRBJ2-3	-	-	TGTGCCAGCAGCTTGAGTCCTGGAGATACGCAGTATTTT	CASSLSPGDTQYF
TRBV2	TRBJ2-1	TRBD1	-	TGTGCCAGCAGCACCGGGACAGGTTCCTACAATGAGCAGTTCTTC	CASSTGTGSYNEQFF
TRBV27	TRBJ2-5	-	-	TGTGCCAGCAGTTTCCTGGGGGAAAGGGAGACCCAGTACTTC	CASSFLGERETQYF
TRBV5-4	TRBJ2-7	-	-	TGTGCCAGCAGCTTGGGCCAGGGGGGTCCCTTCTACGAGCAGTACTTC	CASSLGQGGPFYEQYF
TRBV19	TRBJ2-3	TRBD1	once	TGTGCCAGTAGTGGGGACAGGAGCACAGATACGCAGTATTTT	CASSGDRSTDTQYF
TRBV27	TRBJ2-2	-	-	TGTGCCAGCAGTTTATCAAGCGGGGAGCTGTTTTTT	CASSLSSGELFF
TRBV4-1	TRBJ2-1	TRBD2	-	TGCGCCAGCAGCCAGGGACTAGCGGGGGGGCAGTTCTTC	CASSQGLAGGQFF
TRBV27	TRBJ1-1	TRBD1	-	TGTGCCAGCAGTTTACCCGGACAGGGACACACTGAAGCTTTCTTT	CASSLPGQGHTEAFF
TRBV5-1	TRBJ2-6	-	-	TGCGCCAGCAGCTTGAGTGGGGCGGTTAGCTCTGGGGCCAACGTCCTGACTTTC	CASSLSGAVSSGANVLTF
TRBV28	TRBJ1-2	-	-	TGTGCCAGCAGAGCAGCATCACGGGCACGAAATGGCTACACCTTC	CASRAASRARNGYTF
TRBV6-4	TRBJ2-7	-	-	TGTGCCAGCAGTGACTCGCCAGGGTACGAGCAGTACTTC	CASSDSPGYEQYF
TRBV14	TRBJ2-7	-	-	TGTGCCAGCAGCTTGAGCCACTACGAGCAGTACTTC	CASSLSHYEQYF
TRBV5-6	TRBJ1-1	-	-	TGTGCCAGCAGCTTGTTGGGGCAGTCGAACACTGAAGCTTTCTTT	CASSLLGQSNTEAFF
TRBV4-3	TRBJ2-2	TRBD1	-	TGCGCCAGCAGCCAATCCATCCTACCGGGACAGGACACCGGGGAGCTGTTTTTT	CASSQSILPGQDTGELFF
TRBV4-3	TRBJ2-7	TRBD2	once	TGCGCCAGCAGCCAAGAAGGACGGGAGGCATCCTACGAGCAGTACTTC	CASSQEGREASYEQYF
TRBV5-1	TRBJ2-3	-	-	TGCGCCAGCAGCCCTTTTAATCCTGGAGATACGCAGTATTTT	CASSPFNPGDTQYF
TRBV27	TRBJ1-5	TRBD1	-	TGTGCCAGCCAGGGGACAGGGGGCAATCAGCCCCAGCATTTT	CASQGTGGNQPQHF
TRBV6-5	TRBJ1-1	TRBD1	-	TGTGCCAGCAGTTACGAGGACAGGGGGCAGGGAGCTTTCTTT	CASSYEDRGQGAFF
TRBV7-3	TRBJ2-5	-	-	TGTGCCAGCAGCTTAAGCGGGGGCCCCGAGACCCAGTACTTC	CASSLSGGPETQYF
TRBV7-9	TRBJ2-2	TRBD2	once	TGTGCCAGCTCGGGACTAGCGGGAGAGGTTAGGACCGGGGAGCTGTTTTTT	CASSGLAGEVRTGELFF
TRBV27	TRBJ1-2	TRBD1	-	TGTGCCAGCGGGGACAGACTCTATGGCTACACCTTC	CASGDRLYGYTF